The 24 T cell receptor beta chains presented below share a single source sample, sequenced in a study of blood T cell repertoires in COVID-19. Here immunoSEQ multiplex PCR was the method, and the copy in TCRdb shows in-frame clones only, minus some. The sample has fewer than 130,000 clones, 85% seen once. The sequencing sample was made of peripheral blood. Receptors originate from a human donor in a cohort sampled during active COVID-19.

This chain joins TRBV6-5 and TRBJ2-7; D is possibly TRBD2 (5 bases). This CDR3 is built from 13 residues. Germline CDR1 is MNHEY and CDR2 is SVGAGI. Trimming took 9 bases from V and 3 from J, leaving 15 bases between them. CDR3 nucleotide sequence: TGTGCCAGTCGCCTACGGGATCACTACGAGCAGTACTTC. Its translation is CASRLRDHYEQYF.

The gene calls are TRBV15 and TRBJ1-1; D gene unclear. The germline V gene has CDR1 LNHNV and CDR2 YYDKDF (reference sequence). The CDR3 spans 14 residues. Trimming stripped 0 bases from V and 4 bases from J, with 9 bases between. CDR3 protein: CATSRDRGATEAFF. Here the CDR3 DNA reads TGTGCCACCAGCAGAGATCGGGGAGCCACTGAAGCTTTCTTT.

The chain is built from TRBV19 and TRBJ1-6; unclear D gene. Trimming shortened V by 3 bases and J by 8 bases, and 8 bases separated the two germline ends. Germline CDR1 LNHDA, CDR2 SQIVND (reference sequence). The CDR3 is 13 amino acids. CDR3: CASSIFADSPLHF. The CDR3 coding sequence is TGTGCCAGTAGTATTTTTGCAGATTCACCCCTCCACTTT.

The CDR3 loop reads CASRGTWGPLYEQYF. The CDR3 DNA reads TGTGCCAGCAGGGGTACATGGGGGCCGTTGTACGAGCAGTACTTC. The gene calls are TRBV28 and TRBJ2-7; D is possibly TRBD1 (6 bases). This CDR3 contains 15 residues. Germline V gene lookup returns CDR1 MDHEN and CDR2 SYDVKM. V lost 6 bases, J lost 4 bases, and 19 bases lay in between.

The chain employs TRBV29-1 and TRBJ1-1; D unclear. V lost 1 base and J 3 bases, leaving 15 bases between the germline ends. Looked up from germline, CDR1 is SQVTM and CDR2 is ANQGSEA. The CDR3 sequence is 15 residues long. The chain's CDR3 is CSVEGWTGADTEAFF. CDR3 sequence (DNA): TGCAGCGTTGAAGGGTGGACCGGAGCGGACACTGAAGCTTTCTTT.

The CDR3 DNA is TGTGCCAGCAGCCCAACCCGGTGGGAGCAAGAGACCCAGTACTTC. It translates to CASSPTRWEQETQYF. The rearrangement joins TRBV11-1 to TRBJ2-5; possible D gene TRBD2, 5 bases. The CDR3 runs to 15 residues. V was shortened by 5 bases and J by 2 bases, with 15 bases between the two germline ends. Germline CDR1 SGHAT, CDR2 FQDESV (reference sequence). Based on the CDR3 plus reference TRBV11-1 and TRBJ2-5, the full variable domain is EAEVAQSPRYKITEKSQAVAFWCDPISGHATLYWYRQILGQGPELLVQFQDESVVDDSQLPKDRFSAERLKGVDSTLKIQPAELGDSAMYLCASSPTRWEQETQYFGPGTRLLVL.

J is TRBJ1-1 and V is TRBV19, with 9 bases matching TRBD1. The ends lost 1 base at V and 0 bases at J; junction bases unmatched: 6. The CDR3 length is 17 residues. Germline loops: CDR1 LNHDA, CDR2 SQIVND (reference sequence). In DNA, the CDR3 is TGTGCCAGTAGTATAGTCGGGACAGGGATACTGAACACTGAAGCTTTCTTT. Residues: CASSIVGTGILNTEAFF.

The chain combines TRBV18 with TRBJ1-1; no definite D call. Germline V gene sequence: CDR1 KGHSH, CDR2 LQKENI. The germline V and J ends were trimmed by 1 base and 4 bases, with 10 bases remaining between them. There are 14 residues in the CDR3. The CDR3 DNA follows: TGTGCCAGCTCACCACAGGGAGTAGGCACTGAAGCTTTCTTT. Protein: CASSPQGVGTEAFF.

The V gene is TRBV5-1, the J gene TRBJ1-1; a weak D match, TRBD1 (5 bases). CDR1 is SGHRS and CDR2 is YFSETQ in the germline V gene. Trimming pared 1 base from V and 3 bases from J, leaving 13 bases between. This CDR3 has 15 amino acids. In DNA, the CDR3 is TGCGCCAGCAGCTTGATTTCGGGGGGGTACACTGAAGCTTTCTTT. Translated, it gives CASSLISGGYTEAFF.

The chain combines TRBV7-9 with TRBJ2-5; 7 bases agree with TRBD2. The germline V gene has CDR1 SEHNR and CDR2 FQNEAQ (reference sequence). The CDR3 loop spans 15 amino acids. Trimming cost V 1 base and J 1 base; bases outside gene matches: 3. This chain's CDR3 is CASSLGRGGQETQYF. In DNA, the CDR3 is TGTGCCAGCAGCTTAGGGCGCGGGGGCCAAGAGACCCAGTACTTC.

This clone was detected only a few times. The chain is built from TRBV10-2 and TRBJ1-5, with D possibly being TRBD1 (5 bases). Looked up from germline, CDR1 is WSHSY and CDR2 is SAAADI. V was trimmed by 8 bases and J by 3 bases, leaving 11 bases between them. This CDR3 has 13 amino acids. This chain's CDR3 is CASLGQFNQPQHF. DNA for the CDR3: TGCGCCAGCCTCGGACAATTCAATCAGCCCCAGCATTTT.

This clone was counted a single time. This chain connects TRBV5-6 to TRBJ2-1; D perhaps matches TRBD2 (7 bases). The V gene's germline CDR1 is SGHDT and CDR2 YYEEEE. The CDR3 covers 16 residues. The V and J ends lost 2 bases and 2 bases respectively, with 14 bases between them. CDR3 residues: CASSFLSGTTYNEQFF. The CDR3 DNA follows: TGTGCCAGCAGCTTCTTGAGCGGGACAACCTACAATGAGCAGTTCTTC.

This clone is a singleton in its sample. The chain links TRBV6-5 to TRBJ2-7; 9 bases map to TRBD1. This CDR3 has 16 amino acids. Germline-derived CDR1 and CDR2 are MNHEY and SVGAGI. Losses at the gene ends were 4 bases for V and 0 bases for J; bases not matched to a gene: 7. As DNA, the CDR3 is TGTGCCAGCAGTTTTGCCAGGACAGGGGACTCCTACGAGCAGTACTTC. Encoded protein: CASSFARTGDSYEQYF.

The chain uses TRBV11-1 and TRBJ2-3, with a possible D match to TRBD1 (5 bases). This CDR3 is 14 amino acids long. Germline CDR1 and CDR2: SGHAT and FQDESV (reference sequence). The V and J ends lost 5 bases and 1 base respectively, with 10 bases between them. The chain's CDR3 is CASSPPQGTDTQYF. Written as DNA, the CDR3 is TGTGCCAGCAGCCCCCCACAGGGCACAGATACGCAGTATTTT.

This chain uses TRBV5-4 with TRBJ2-3; D is ambiguous. This CDR3 spans 13 amino acids. Looked up from germline, CDR1 is SGHNT and CDR2 is YYREEE (reference sequence). With 0 bases removed from V and 6 bases from J, the gap between germline ends came to 8 bases. In DNA form, the CDR3 reads TGTGCCAGCAGCTTGGACCAGAGGGATACGCAGTATTTT. Translation gives CASSLDQRDTQYF.

This chain uses TRBV11-1 with TRBJ2-2; tentative D call: TRBD1 (5 bases). Germline V gene lookup returns CDR1 SGHAT and CDR2 FQDESV (reference sequence). This CDR3 is 14 amino acids long. V lost 5 bases and J 1 base, leaving 8 bases between the germline ends. Written as DNA, the CDR3 is TGTGCCAGCAGCCGCACAGGGAACACCGGGGAGCTGTTTTTT. As protein: CASSRTGNTGELFF.

The chain carries TRBV3-1 (or the pseudogene TRBV3-2) and TRBJ1-1; possibly TRBD1 for D (5 bases). Germline CDR1 and CDR2: LGHDT and YNNKEL (reference sequence). The CDR3 extends over 14 amino acids. Between the trimmed V and J ends, which lost 6 bases and 1 base, there was a span of 12 bases. The chain's CDR3 is CASSGSGGNTEAFF. For the CDR3, the DNA is TGTGCCAGCAGTGGATCGGGGGGGAACACTGAAGCTTTCTTT.

This clone was counted a single time. This chain connects TRBV18 to TRBJ2-3; D perhaps matches TRBD2 (5 bases). CDR3 length equals 17 residues. Germline V lookup: CDR1 KGHSH, CDR2 LQKENI. Between the trimmed V and J ends, which lost 1 base and 0 bases, there was a span of 14 bases. The DNA for the CDR3 is TGTGCCAGCTCACCACGTGTCTCCCGGACTAGCACAGATACGCAGTATTTT. Protein sequence: CASSPRVSRTSTDTQYF.

V gene TRBV10-3 combines with J gene TRBJ1-2, with D possibly being TRBD1 (5 bases). V lost 8 bases to trimming and J lost 0 bases, with 13 bases between them. Germline V CDR1 and CDR2: ENHRY, SYGVKD. The CDR3 loop spans 14 amino acids. The DNA for the CDR3 is TGTGCCATCCAGCGGGGCGAAGCTAACTATGGCTACACCTTC. Amino acid sequence: CAIQRGEANYGYTF.

The chain couples TRBV2 to TRBJ2-1; D is unclear. V was pared by 7 bases and J by 0 bases, with 13 bases between. The CDR3 contains 15 residues. Germline-derived CDR1 and CDR2 are SNHLY and FYNNEI. CDR3: CASTQTGSSYNEQFF. CDR3 coding DNA: TGTGCCAGCACCCAAACGGGTAGCTCCTACAATGAGCAGTTCTTC. Filled out from reference TRBV2 and TRBJ2-1, the complete variable domain reads EPEVTQTPSHQVTQMGQEVILRCVPISNHLYFYWYRQILGQKVEFLVSFYNNEISEKSEIFDDQFSVERPDGSNFTLKIRSTKLEDSAMYFCASTQTGSSYNEQFFGPGTRLTVL.

V and J are TRBV24-1 and TRBJ2-1; a possible D gene is TRBD2 (6 bases). The CDR3 extends over 16 amino acids. Germline loops: CDR1 KGHDR, CDR2 SFDVKD. V lost 2 bases to trimming and J lost 0 bases, with 10 bases between them. This CDR3 is CATSDSKTSSYNEQFF. The DNA for the CDR3 is TGTGCCACCAGTGATTCTAAGACTAGCTCCTACAATGAGCAGTTCTTC.

J is TRBJ1-4 and V is TRBV19; a weak D match, TRBD1 (5 bases). V lost 0 bases and J 0 bases, leaving 23 bases between the germline ends. This CDR3 region has 21 residues. The germline CDR1 and CDR2 sequences are LNHDA and SQIVND (reference sequence). Written as DNA, the CDR3 is TGTGCCAGTAGTATAGACCTCCTAAGGGAGGGGTTTGGAGCAACTAATGAAAAACTGTTTTTT. Protein sequence: CASSIDLLREGFGATNEKLFF.

The rearrangement links TRBV28 to TRBJ2-3; 11 positions match TRBD1. The germline V gene encodes CDR1 MDHEN and CDR2 SYDVKM. The CDR3 sequence is 16 residues long. The J segment lost 3 bases and the V segment lost 2 bases, leaving 4 bases of the junction unmatched. The CDR3 nucleotides read TGTGCCAGCAGTTTACCGGACAGGGGGCCTACAGATACGCAGTATTTT. Protein sequence: CASSLPDRGPTDTQYF.

The chain uses TRBV5-1 and TRBJ1-1, with D possibly TRBD1 on 6 matching bases. The CDR3 runs 15 residues. V lost 4 bases and J lost 4, with 17 bases in between. In germline, CDR1 is SGHRS, CDR2 YFSETQ. This CDR3 reads CASSPLSGVGTEAFF. DNA of the CDR3: TGCGCCAGCAGCCCGCTCTCAGGGGTCGGCACTGAAGCTTTCTTT.